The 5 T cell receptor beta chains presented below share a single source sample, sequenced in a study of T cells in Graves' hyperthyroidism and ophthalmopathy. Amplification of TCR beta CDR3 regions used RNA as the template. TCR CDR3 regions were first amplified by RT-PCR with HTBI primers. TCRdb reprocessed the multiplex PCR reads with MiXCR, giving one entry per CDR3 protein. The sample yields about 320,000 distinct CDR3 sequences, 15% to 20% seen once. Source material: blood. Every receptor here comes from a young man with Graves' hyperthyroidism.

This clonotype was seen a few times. The CDR3 sequence is CASSQGGLQFYEQYF. The CDR3 DNA follows: TGCGCCAGCAGCCAAGGGGGACTCCAATTCTACGAGCAGTACTTC. V usage is TRBV4-1 and J usage is TRBJ2-7; tentatively, D is TRBD2 (6 bases). Germline CDR1 MGHRA, CDR2 YSYEKL. The CDR3 sequence is 15 residues long. Between the trimmed V and J ends, which lost 1 base and 3 bases, there was a span of 13 bases.

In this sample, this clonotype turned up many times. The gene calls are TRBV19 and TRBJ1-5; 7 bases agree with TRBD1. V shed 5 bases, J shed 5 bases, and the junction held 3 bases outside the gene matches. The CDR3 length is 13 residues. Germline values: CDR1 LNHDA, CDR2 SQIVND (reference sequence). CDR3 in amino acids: CASSGTGDQPQHF. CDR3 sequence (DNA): TGTGCCAGTAGTGGTACAGGGGATCAGCCCCAGCATTTT.

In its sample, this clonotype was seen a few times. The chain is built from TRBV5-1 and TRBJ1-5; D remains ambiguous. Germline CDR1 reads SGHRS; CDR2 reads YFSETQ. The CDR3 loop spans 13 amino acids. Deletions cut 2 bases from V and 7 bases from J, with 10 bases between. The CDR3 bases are TGCGCCAGCAGCTTTTTGCCCGAACAGCCCCAGCATTTT. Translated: CASSFLPEQPQHF.

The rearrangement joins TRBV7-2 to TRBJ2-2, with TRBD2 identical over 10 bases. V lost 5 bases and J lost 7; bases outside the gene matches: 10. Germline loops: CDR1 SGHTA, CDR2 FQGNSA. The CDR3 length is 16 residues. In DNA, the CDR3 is TGTGCCAGCAGCCATCCGGCTAGCGGGAGCTACGGGGAGCTGTTTTTT. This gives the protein CASSHPASGSYGELFF.

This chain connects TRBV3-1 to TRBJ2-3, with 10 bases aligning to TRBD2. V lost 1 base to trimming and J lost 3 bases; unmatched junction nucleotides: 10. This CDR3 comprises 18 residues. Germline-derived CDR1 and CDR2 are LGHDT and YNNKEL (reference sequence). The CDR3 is CASSQAPLAGSSTDTQYF. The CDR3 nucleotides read TGTGCCAGCAGCCAAGCGCCACTAGCGGGAAGTAGTACAGATACGCAGTATTTT.